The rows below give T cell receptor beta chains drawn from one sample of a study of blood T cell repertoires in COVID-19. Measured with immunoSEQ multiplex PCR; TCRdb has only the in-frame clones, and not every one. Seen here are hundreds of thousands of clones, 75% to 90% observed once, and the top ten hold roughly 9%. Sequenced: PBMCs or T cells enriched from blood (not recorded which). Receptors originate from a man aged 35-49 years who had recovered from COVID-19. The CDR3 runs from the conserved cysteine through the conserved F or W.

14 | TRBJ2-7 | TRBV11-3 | CASSFGGGAYEQYF
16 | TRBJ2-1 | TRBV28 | CASSSPSGGSYNEQFF
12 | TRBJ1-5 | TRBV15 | CATSSNYQPQHF
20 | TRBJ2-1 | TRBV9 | CASSVASSSGAGSRYNEQFF
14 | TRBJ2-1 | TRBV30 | CAWSLSPGYNEQFF
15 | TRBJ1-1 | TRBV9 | CASSATGGLNTEAFF
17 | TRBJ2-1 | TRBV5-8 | CASSLALSSGGLNEQFF
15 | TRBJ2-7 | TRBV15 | CATSKPGQGAYEQYF
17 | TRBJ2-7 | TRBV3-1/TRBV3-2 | CASSQMGVAGGPGEQYF
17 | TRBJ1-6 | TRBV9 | CASSPRRGGEGGSPLHF
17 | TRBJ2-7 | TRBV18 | CASSPLRGVEGTDEQYF
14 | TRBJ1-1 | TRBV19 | CASSRKGQGTEAFF
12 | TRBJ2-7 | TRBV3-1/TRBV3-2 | CASSQTSDEQYF
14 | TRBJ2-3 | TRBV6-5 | CASSRGGGTDTQYF
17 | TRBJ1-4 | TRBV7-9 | CASSLATGIATNEKLFF
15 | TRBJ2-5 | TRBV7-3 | CASSLTGGVGETQYF
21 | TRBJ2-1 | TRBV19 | CASSTGLAGDFFSRGIGEQFF
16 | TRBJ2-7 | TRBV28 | CASSLTGQITFYEQYF
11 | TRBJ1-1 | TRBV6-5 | CVVDRGTEAFF
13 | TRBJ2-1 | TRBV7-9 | CASSYGTTNEQFF
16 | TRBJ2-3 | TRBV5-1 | CASSSSVGGTLDTQYF
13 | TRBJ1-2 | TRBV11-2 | CASSQRRQYGYTF
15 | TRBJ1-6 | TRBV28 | CASKFSGGKNSPLHF
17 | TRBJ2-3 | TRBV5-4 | CASSLGGTGPSTDTQYF
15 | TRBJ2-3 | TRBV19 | CASSIFAGATDTQYF
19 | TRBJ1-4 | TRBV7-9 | CASSLKRTGPSLANEKLFF
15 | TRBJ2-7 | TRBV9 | CASSKGQQDSYEQYF